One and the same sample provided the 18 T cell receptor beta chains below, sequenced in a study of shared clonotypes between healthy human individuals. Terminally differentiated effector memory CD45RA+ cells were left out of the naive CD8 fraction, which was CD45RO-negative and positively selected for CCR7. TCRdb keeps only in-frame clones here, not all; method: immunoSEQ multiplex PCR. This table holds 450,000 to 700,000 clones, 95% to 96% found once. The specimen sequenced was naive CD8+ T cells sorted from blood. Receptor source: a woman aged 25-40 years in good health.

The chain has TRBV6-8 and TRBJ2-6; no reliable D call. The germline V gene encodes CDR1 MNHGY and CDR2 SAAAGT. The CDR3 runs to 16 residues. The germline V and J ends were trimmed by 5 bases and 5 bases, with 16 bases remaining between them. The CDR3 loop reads CASSGRQQSRANVLTF. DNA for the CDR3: TGTGCCAGCAGTGGCAGGCAACAAAGTCGGGCCAACGTCCTGACTTTC.

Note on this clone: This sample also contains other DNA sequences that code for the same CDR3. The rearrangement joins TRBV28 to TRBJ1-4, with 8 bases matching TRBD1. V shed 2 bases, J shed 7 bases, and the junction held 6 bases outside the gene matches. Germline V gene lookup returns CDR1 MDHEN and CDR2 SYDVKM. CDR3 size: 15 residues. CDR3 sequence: CASSLGQGFREKLFF. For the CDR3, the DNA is TGTGCCAGCAGTTTAGGACAGGGATTTCGTGAAAAACTGTTTTTT.

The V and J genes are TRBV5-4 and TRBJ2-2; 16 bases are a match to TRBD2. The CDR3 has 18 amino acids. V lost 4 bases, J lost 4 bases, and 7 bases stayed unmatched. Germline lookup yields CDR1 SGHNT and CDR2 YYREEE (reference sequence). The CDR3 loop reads CASSTGLAGGPGTGELFF. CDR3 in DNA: TGTGCCAGCAGCACGGGACTAGCGGGAGGGCCCGGCACCGGGGAGCTGTTTTTT.

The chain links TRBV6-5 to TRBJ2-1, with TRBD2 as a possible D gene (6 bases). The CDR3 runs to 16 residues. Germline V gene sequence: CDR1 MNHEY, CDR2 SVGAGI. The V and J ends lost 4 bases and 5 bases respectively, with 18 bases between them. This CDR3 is CASSSFGTPLDNEQFF. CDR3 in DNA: TGTGCCAGCAGTTCTTTTGGGACTCCCTTGGACAATGAGCAGTTCTTC.

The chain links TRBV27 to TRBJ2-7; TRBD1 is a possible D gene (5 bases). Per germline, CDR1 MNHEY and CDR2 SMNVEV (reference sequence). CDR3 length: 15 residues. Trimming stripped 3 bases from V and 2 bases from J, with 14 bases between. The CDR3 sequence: CASSFQGTDAYEQYF. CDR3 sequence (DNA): TGTGCCAGCAGTTTTCAGGGAACAGACGCCTACGAGCAGTACTTC.

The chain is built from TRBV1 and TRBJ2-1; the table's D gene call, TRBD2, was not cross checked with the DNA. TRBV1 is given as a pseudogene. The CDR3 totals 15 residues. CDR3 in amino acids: CTSSQAPSGANEQFF. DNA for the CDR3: TGCACCAGCAGCCAAGCCCCTAGCGGGGCGAATGAGCAGTTCTTC.

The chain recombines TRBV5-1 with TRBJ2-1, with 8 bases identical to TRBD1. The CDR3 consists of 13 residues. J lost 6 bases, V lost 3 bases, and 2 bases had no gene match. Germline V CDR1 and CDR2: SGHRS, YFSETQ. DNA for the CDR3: TGCGCCAGCAGCTCACAGGGGGTCAATGAGCAGTTCTTC. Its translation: CASSSQGVNEQFF.

CDR3 sequence: CASSYGLTYEQYF. The CDR3 DNA reads TGTGCCAGTAGTTATGGACTGACCTACGAGCAGTACTTC. The chain is built from TRBV19 and TRBJ2-7; tentatively, D is TRBD2 (5 bases). Per germline, CDR1 LNHDA and CDR2 SQIVND (reference sequence). The V end was cut by 5 bases, the J end by 2 bases, with 10 bases between. CDR3 length: 13 amino acids.

The CDR3 sequence: CASSPGTGRSYEQYF. CDR3 nucleotide sequence: TGTGCCAGCAGCCCTGGGACAGGGAGAAGCTACGAGCAGTACTTC. The chain has TRBV14 and TRBJ2-7, with 9 bases that match TRBD1. The CDR3 has 15 amino acids. V lost 4 bases, J lost 3 bases, and 7 bases stayed unmatched. The germline CDR1 and CDR2 sequences are SGHDN and FVKESK.

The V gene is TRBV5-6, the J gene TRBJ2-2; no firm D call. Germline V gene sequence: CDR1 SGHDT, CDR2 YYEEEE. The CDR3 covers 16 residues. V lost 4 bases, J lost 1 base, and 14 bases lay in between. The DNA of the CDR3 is TGTGCCAGCAGCCCGGCCCTAGACATGAACACCGGGGAGCTGTTTTTT. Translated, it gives CASSPALDMNTGELFF.

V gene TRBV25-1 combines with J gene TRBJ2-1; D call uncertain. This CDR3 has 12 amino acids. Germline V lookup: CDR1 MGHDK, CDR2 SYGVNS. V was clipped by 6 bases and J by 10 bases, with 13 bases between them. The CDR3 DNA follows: TGTGCCAGCAGCCTGGGCGCGCGCGAGCAGTTCTTC. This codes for CASSLGAREQFF.

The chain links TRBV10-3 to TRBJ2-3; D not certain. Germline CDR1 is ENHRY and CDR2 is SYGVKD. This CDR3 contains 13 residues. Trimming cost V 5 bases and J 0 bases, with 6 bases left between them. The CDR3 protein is CAISLESTDTQYF. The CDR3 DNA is TGTGCCATCAGTTTAGAAAGCACAGATACGCAGTATTTT.

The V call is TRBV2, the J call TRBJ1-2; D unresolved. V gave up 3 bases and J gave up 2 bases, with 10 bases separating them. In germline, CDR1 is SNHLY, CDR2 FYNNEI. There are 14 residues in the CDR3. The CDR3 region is CASSDMDGNYGYTF. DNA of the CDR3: TGTGCCAGCAGTGATATGGACGGAAACTATGGCTACACCTTC.

DNA of the CDR3: TGTGCCAGCAGCGAACACCGGGACAGGAGGTCCAATGAGCAGTTCTTC. This translates into CASSEHRDRRSNEQFF. This chain connects TRBV7-9 to TRBJ2-1; TRBD1 agrees at 8 bases. The germline gives CDR1 SEHNR, CDR2 FQNEAQ (reference sequence). This CDR3 has 16 residues. Unmatched junction bases numbered 12, after V lost 5 bases and J lost 6 bases.

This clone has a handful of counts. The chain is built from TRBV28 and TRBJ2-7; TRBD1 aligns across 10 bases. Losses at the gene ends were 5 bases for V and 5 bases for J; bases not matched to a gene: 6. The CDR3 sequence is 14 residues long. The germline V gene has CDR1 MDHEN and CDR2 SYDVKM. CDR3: CASSPPGTGDEQYF. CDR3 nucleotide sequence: TGTGCCAGCAGTCCCCCCGGGACAGGGGACGAGCAGTACTTC.

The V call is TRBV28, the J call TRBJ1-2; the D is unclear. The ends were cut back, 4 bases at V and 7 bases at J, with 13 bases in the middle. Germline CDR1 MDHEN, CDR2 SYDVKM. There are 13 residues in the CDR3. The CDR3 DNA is TGTGCCAGCAGTTACGGGGAGGGAGGTGGCTACACCTTC. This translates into CASSYGEGGGYTF.

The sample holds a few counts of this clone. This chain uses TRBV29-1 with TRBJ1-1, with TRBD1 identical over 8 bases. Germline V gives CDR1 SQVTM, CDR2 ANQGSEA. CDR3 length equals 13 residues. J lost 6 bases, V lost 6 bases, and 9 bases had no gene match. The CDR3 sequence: CSVTGTGPPEAFF. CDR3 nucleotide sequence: TGCAGCGTCACTGGGACAGGCCCACCTGAAGCTTTCTTT. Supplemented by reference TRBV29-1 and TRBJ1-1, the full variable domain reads SAVISQKPSRDICQRGTSLTIQCQVDSQVTMMFWYRQQPGQSLTLIATANQGSEATYESGFVIDKFPISRPNLTFSTLTVSNMSPEDSSIYLCSVTGTGPPEAFFGQGTRLTVV.

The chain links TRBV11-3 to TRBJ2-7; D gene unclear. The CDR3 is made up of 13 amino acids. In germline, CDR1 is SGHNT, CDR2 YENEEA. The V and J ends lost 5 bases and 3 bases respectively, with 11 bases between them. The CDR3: CASSPGSNYEQYF. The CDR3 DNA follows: TGTGCCAGCAGCCCCGGGTCGAACTACGAGCAGTACTTC.